This T cell receptor beta chain was observed in a study of blood T cell repertoires in COVID-19. Study summary: Material from acute and convalescent COVID-19 was sourced from the United States, Italy and Spain.

Sequenced by immunoSEQ multiplex PCR; TCRdb stores in-frame clones only, minus some. The sample has more than 300,000 clones; 85% to 90% are singletons. Which cohort a participant joined came from the clinical history participants gave. In Cohort 3, a recovered donor had either two negative PCRs, clearance, or symptom resolution. Sequenced: PBMCs or T cells enriched from blood (not recorded which). The clonotype originates from a man under 40 who had recovered from COVID-19.

The CDR3 sequence: CASSPAGEETQYF. For the CDR3, the DNA is TGCGCCAGCAGCCCCGCGGGGGAAGAGACCCAGTACTTC. The V call is TRBV5-1, the J call TRBJ2-5; 7 bases match TRBD2. Germline lookup yields CDR1 SGHRS and CDR2 YFSETQ. V was clipped by 4 bases and J by 3 bases; unmatched bases: 3. This CDR3 comprises 13 residues.